One and the same sample provided the 30 T cell receptor beta chains below, sequenced in a study of CD8 T cells in Susac syndrome. Reverse transcription of about 0.5 to 1 ug RNA used random hexamers. TCRdb called the immunoSEQ multiplex PCR reads again in MiXCR, with one record for every CDR3 protein. The table records about 90,000 distinct CDR3 sequences, 80% to 95% of them present only once. Sequenced input: CD8+ T cells from PBMCs. These receptors all come from a human donor in good health.

The chain links TRBV2 to TRBJ2-7; TRBD1 matches 10 bases. The trim removed 6 bases at V and 4 bases at J, leaving 9 bases unmatched. CDR1 and CDR2 (germline): SNHLY, FYNNEI. The CDR3 length is 15 residues. CDR3 amino acids: CASSVGQGGVYEQYF. The CDR3, as DNA: TGTGCCAGCAGCGTTGGACAGGGGGGGGTATACGAGCAGTACTTC.

This clonotype occurred a few times. The chain joins TRBV13 to TRBJ2-7, with 7 bases identical to TRBD2. The CDR3 length is 12 residues. Losses at the gene ends were 5 bases for V and 4 bases for J; bases not matched to a gene: 2. Germline CDR1 PRHDT, CDR2 FYEKMQ (reference sequence). The CDR3 nucleotides are TGTGCCAGCAGCCCCGGGGGGTACGAGCAGTACTTC. Its protein is CASSPGGYEQYF. Based on the CDR3 plus reference TRBV13 and TRBJ2-7, the full variable domain is AAGVIQSPRHLIKEKRETATLKCYPIPRHDTVYWYQQGPGQDPQFLISFYEKMQSDKGSIPDRFSAQQFSDYHSELNMSSLELGDSALYFCASSPGGYEQYFGPGTRLTVT.

The chain joins TRBV3-1 to TRBJ1-1, with D perhaps matching TRBD1 (5 bases). The germline V and J ends were trimmed by 4 bases and 14 bases, with 14 bases remaining between them. The V gene's germline CDR1 is LGHDT and CDR2 YNNKEL (reference sequence). The CDR3 extends over 11 amino acids. CDR3 region: CASSLPGGLFF. CDR3 bases: TGTGCCAGCAGCCTCCCCGGGGGACTGTTCTTT.

The chain uses TRBV5-1 and TRBJ2-6, with 8 bases lining up with TRBD1. J was trimmed by 0 bases and V by 8 bases; bases with no gene match: 13. Germline lookup yields CDR1 SGHRS and CDR2 YFSETQ. The CDR3 is 18 residues long. CDR3 protein: CASTILGQGFSGANVLTF. The CDR3 nucleotides are TGCGCCAGTACGATTCTCGGACAGGGATTCTCTGGGGCCAACGTCCTGACTTTC.

J is TRBJ1-2 and V is TRBV3-1; D not certain. The CDR3 has 14 residues. Trimming left V 4 bases short and J 7 bases short, with 16 bases between. Per the germline V gene, CDR1 is LGHDT and CDR2 is YNNKEL (reference sequence). This CDR3 reads CASSPGPNLGGYTF. The CDR3 DNA is TGTGCCAGCAGCCCCGGGCCAAATTTGGGTGGCTACACCTTC.

This chain joins TRBV4-1 and TRBJ1-2; D is uncertain. The germline V gene has CDR1 MGHRA and CDR2 YSYEKL. This CDR3 is built from 17 residues. Trimming left V 0 bases short and J 4 bases short, with 18 bases between. This chain's CDR3 is CASSQDLETWVGYGYTF. The CDR3 region has the DNA TGCGCCAGCAGCCAAGATTTAGAAACCTGGGTGGGCTATGGCTACACCTTC.

The chain uses TRBV7-3 and TRBJ2-3; D is uncertain. This CDR3 is 15 amino acids long. V gave up 0 bases and J gave up 0 bases, with 7 bases separating them. Germline V gene lookup returns CDR1 SGHTA and CDR2 FQGTGA. Here the CDR3 reads CASSLTVASTDTQYF. In DNA form, the CDR3 reads TGTGCCAGCAGCTTAACGGTGGCTAGCACAGATACGCAGTATTTT.

V and J are TRBV2 and TRBJ1-2; D possibly corresponds to TRBD1 (5 bases). The CDR3 consists of 13 residues. Germline loops: CDR1 SNHLY, CDR2 FYNNEI. With 3 bases removed from V and 3 bases from J, the gap between germline ends came to 8 bases. As DNA, the CDR3 is TGTGCCAGCAGTGAGGAAGGGGACTATGGCTACACCTTC. Encoded protein: CASSEEGDYGYTF.

The V gene is TRBV7-9, the J gene TRBJ1-1; the D gene is possibly TRBD1 (6 bases). The germline CDR1 and CDR2 sequences are SEHNR and FQNEAQ (reference sequence). This CDR3 contains 15 residues. V was trimmed by 3 bases and J by 6 bases, leaving 17 bases between them. CDR3 protein: CASSLGRQVVSEAFF. DNA of the CDR3: TGTGCCAGCAGCTTGGGACGACAGGTTGTTTCTGAAGCTTTCTTT.

CDR3 in DNA: TGTGCCAGCGGCCGGGGGGACACTGAAGCTTTCTTT. The encoded protein is CASGRGDTEAFF. The rearrangement links TRBV2 to TRBJ1-1; the D gene is possibly TRBD1 (5 bases). Between the trimmed V and J ends, which lost 8 bases and 3 bases, there was a span of 10 bases. There are 12 residues in the CDR3. Germline CDR1 and CDR2: SNHLY and FYNNEI.

The sample holds one count of this clonotype. The rearrangement links TRBV10-3 to TRBJ2-1; 9 bases agree with TRBD2. This CDR3 spans 14 amino acids. The V gene end was trimmed by 1 base and the J gene end by 7 bases; junction bases not matched to a gene: 2. Germline lookup yields CDR1 ENHRY and CDR2 SYGVKD. The CDR3 DNA reads TGTGCCATCAGTGAGTTAGCGGGGGTTAATGAGCAGTTCTTC. Its protein is CAISELAGVNEQFF.

The chain is built from TRBV5-4 and TRBJ2-3, with TRBD2 identical over 14 bases. This CDR3 is 19 amino acids long. In germline, CDR1 is SGHNT, CDR2 YYREEE (reference sequence). With 5 bases clipped from V and 3 bases from J, the junction kept 14 bases outside the gene matches. CDR3 coding DNA: TGTGCCAGCAGTTCCGGGACTAGCGGGGGTCGCCAAGCTACAGATACGCAGTATTTT. This codes for CASSSGTSGGRQATDTQYF. Variable domain in full (rest from reference TRBV5-4 and TRBJ2-3): ETGVTQSPTHLIKTRGQQVTLRCSSQSGHNTVSWYQQALGQGPQFIFQYYREEENGRGNFPPRFSGLQFPNYSSELNVNALELDDSALYLCASSSGTSGGRQATDTQYFGPGTRLTVL.

The CDR3 sequence is CASSLAVLGYTF. The DNA for the CDR3 is TGTGCCAGCAGCTTGGCAGTCCTGGGCTACACCTTC. The rearrangement links TRBV5-5 to TRBJ1-2; D gene ambiguous. The ends were cut back, 0 bases at V and 8 bases at J, with 8 bases in the middle. This CDR3 spans 12 amino acids. CDR1 and CDR2 (germline): SGHKS, YYEKEE (reference sequence).

This chain joins TRBV6-6 and TRBJ1-2; TRBD1 matches at 7 bases. V was clipped by 8 bases and J by 7 bases; unmatched bases: 19. This CDR3 comprises 16 residues. The germline V gene encodes CDR1 MNHNY and CDR2 SVGAGI (reference sequence). The chain's CDR3 is CASQEGALALGSGYTF. CDR3 nucleotides: TGTGCCAGCCAAGAGGGGGCGTTAGCTTTGGGAAGTGGCTACACCTTC.

This chain connects TRBV18 to TRBJ1-1; TRBD1 matches at 8 bases. Per germline, CDR1 KGHSH and CDR2 LQKENI. The length of the CDR3 is 15 residues. J was trimmed by 7 bases and V by 6 bases; bases with no gene match: 13. The CDR3 protein is CASSDRDSTWGEAFF. The CDR3 bases are TGTGCCAGCTCGGACAGGGACTCCACTTGGGGTGAAGCTTTCTTT.

The J gene is TRBJ1-2, the V gene TRBV7-9; TRBD1 might be the D (5 bases). The CDR3 is 13 residues long. V shed 3 bases and J shed 2 bases, with 7 bases lying between them. The germline V gene has CDR1 SEHNR and CDR2 FQNEAQ (reference sequence). The DNA for the CDR3 is TGTGCCAGCAGCTTCAGGGAGAACTATGGCTACACCTTC. As protein: CASSFRENYGYTF.

J is TRBJ2-7 and V is TRBV27; D is unresolved. V was cut by 3 bases and J by 0 bases, with 9 bases left in between. From germline, CDR1 is MNHEY and CDR2 SMNVEV (reference sequence). This CDR3 region has 14 residues. CDR3 protein: CASSLSANSYEQYF. The CDR3 bases are TGTGCCAGCAGTTTGTCCGCGAACTCCTACGAGCAGTACTTC.

The rearrangement joins TRBV5-4 to TRBJ1-6; D is undetermined. CDR3 length: 15 residues. Trimming removed 1 base at V and 8 bases at J, with 13 bases between. Per germline, CDR1 SGHNT and CDR2 YYREEE (reference sequence). The CDR3 loop reads CASSLIGIGDSPLHF. CDR3 nucleotide sequence: TGTGCCAGCAGCTTGATAGGGATCGGGGATTCACCCCTCCACTTT.

The rearrangement uses TRBV13 and TRBJ1-1; no definite D call. The CDR3 loop spans 14 amino acids. The V end lost 5 bases, the J end lost 1 base, and 11 bases lay between the germline ends. The germline CDR1 and CDR2 sequences are PRHDT and FYEKMQ (reference sequence). The CDR3 spells CASSPSRGNTEAFF. CDR3 DNA: TGTGCCAGCAGCCCCTCTCGCGGGAACACTGAAGCTTTCTTT.

The chain couples TRBV20-1 to TRBJ2-7, with 7 bases fitting TRBD2. Germline V CDR1 and CDR2: DFQATT, SNEGSKA (reference sequence). This CDR3 region has 12 residues. V was clipped by 6 bases and J by 4 bases; unmatched bases: 6. The CDR3 loop is CSAHPSGYEQYF. The CDR3 coding sequence is TGCAGTGCCCACCCTAGCGGTTACGAGCAGTACTTC.

V gene TRBV19 combines with J gene TRBJ1-1; 9 bases are shared with TRBD1. The CDR3 is 15 residues long. Germline CDR1 is LNHDA and CDR2 is SQIVND (reference sequence). J lost 1 base, V lost 3 bases, and 3 bases had no gene match. The DNA for the CDR3 is TGTGCCAGTAGTATTCCGACAGGGGGGAACACTGAAGCTTTCTTT. It is translated as CASSIPTGGNTEAFF.

This chain connects TRBV18 to TRBJ2-5; 7 bases fit TRBD1. The CDR3 is 17 residues long. Germline V CDR1 and CDR2: KGHSH, LQKENI. V shed 5 bases, J shed 2 bases, and the junction held 14 bases outside the gene matches. The CDR3 is CASSTIPGTAHQETQYF. The CDR3 nucleotides are TGTGCCAGCTCAACTATTCCCGGGACAGCTCATCAAGAGACCCAGTACTTC.

The genes are TRBV5-1 and TRBJ2-5; D may be TRBD1 (5 bases). The CDR3 is made up of 16 amino acids. CDR1 and CDR2 from the germline V gene are SGHRS and YFSETQ. Trimming removed 1 base from V and 1 base from J, with 14 bases in between. The CDR3 DNA follows: TGCGCCAGCAGCTTGTTCCAGGGATTAATCCAAGAGACCCAGTACTTC. Translation gives CASSLFQGLIQETQYF.

The chain is built from TRBV19 and TRBJ1-1; 8 bases are a match to TRBD1. The CDR3 has 15 residues. V gave up 4 bases and J gave up 7 bases; unmatched junction bases: 11. Germline V gene data show CDR1 as LNHDA and CDR2 as SQIVND (reference sequence). CDR3 in amino acids: CASSTRQGYYFEAFF. The CDR3 DNA reads TGTGCCAGTAGTACTCGACAGGGGTATTACTTTGAAGCTTTCTTT.

The chain combines TRBV7-9 with TRBJ2-7; D ambiguous. V was pared by 3 bases and J by 6 bases, with 18 bases between. This CDR3 has 15 residues. Per the germline V gene, CDR1 is SEHNR and CDR2 is FQNEAQ (reference sequence). The CDR3 DNA reads as TGTGCCAGCAGCTTCGGTGTCAGATCCTCTTTCGAGCAGTACTTC. Amino acid sequence: CASSFGVRSSFEQYF.

The chain has TRBV13 and TRBJ2-7; 8 bases map to TRBD1. V lost 2 bases to trimming and J lost 2 bases; unmatched junction nucleotides: 5. The CDR3 has 15 residues. The V gene's germline CDR1 is PRHDT and CDR2 FYEKMQ (reference sequence). CDR3 amino acids: CASSLPGQGPYEQYF. As DNA, the CDR3 is TGTGCCAGCAGCTTACCCGGACAGGGTCCCTACGAGCAGTACTTC. The full variable domain, its missing parts supplied by reference TRBV13 and TRBJ2-7, is AAGVIQSPRHLIKEKRETATLKCYPIPRHDTVYWYQQGPGQDPQFLISFYEKMQSDKGSIPDRFSAQQFSDYHSELNMSSLELGDSALYFCASSLPGQGPYEQYFGPGTRLTVT.

The chain has TRBV15 and TRBJ2-4; 7 bases fit TRBD1. Trimming removed 1 base from V and 8 bases from J; junction bases left unmatched: 11. From germline, CDR1 is LNHNV and CDR2 YYDKDF (reference sequence). The CDR3 runs 16 residues. The CDR3 sequence is CATSRAKGAPKDIQYF. Here the CDR3 DNA reads TGTGCCACCAGCAGAGCCAAGGGGGCACCCAAGGACATTCAGTACTTC.

The chain joins TRBV27 to TRBJ2-7; tentatively, D is TRBD1 (6 bases). This CDR3 is built from 18 residues. Germline values: CDR1 MNHEY, CDR2 SMNVEV (reference sequence). V gave up 0 bases and J gave up 2 bases, with 20 bases separating them. DNA of the CDR3: TGTGCCAGCAGTTTATCCCCCCGGGGCAGGGGCATCACCTACGAGCAGTACTTC. It codes for CASSLSPRGRGITYEQYF.

The genes are TRBV7-2 and TRBJ1-1, with D uncertain. The V gene lost 1 base and the J gene lost 0 bases, with 15 bases spanning the gap. The germline gives CDR1 SGHTA, CDR2 FQGNSA. The CDR3 is 17 residues long. For the CDR3, the DNA is TGTGCCAGCAGCTTAGGGACCGTAATAAGTATGAACACTGAAGCTTTCTTT. Translated, it gives CASSLGTVISMNTEAFF.

V usage is TRBV29-1 and J usage is TRBJ1-2; 8 bases agree with TRBD1. The germline gives CDR1 SQVTM, CDR2 ANQGSEA. CDR3 length: 12 residues. Trimming cost V 5 bases and J 6 bases; bases outside gene matches: 5. The DNA for the CDR3 is TGCAGCGTTAATTACAGGGGGGATGGCTACACCTTC. Translating it yields CSVNYRGDGYTF. The full variable domain, in which reference TRBV29-1 and TRBJ1-2 provide the parts outside the CDR3, is SAVISQKPSRDICQRGTSLTIQCQVDSQVTMMFWYRQQPGQSLTLIATANQGSEATYESGFVIDKFPISRPNLTFSTLTVSNMSPEDSSIYLCSVNYRGDGYTFGSGTRLTVV.